These 30 T cell receptor beta chains originate from one sample sequenced in a study of T cell clonality in common variable immunodeficiency. Overall study findings and caveats: Common variable immunodeficiency TCR beta sequences reportedly had fewer deletions and N-nucleotide insertions.

Measured with immunoSEQ multiplex PCR; TCRdb has only the in-frame clones, and not every one. The sample holds fewer than 35,000 clones, and no clone turns up only once. No antigens are known for them. The sample was peripheral blood mononuclear cells. The receptor source for this set is a human donor with common variable immunodeficiency.

The sample holds many counts of this clone. The read ends 3 residues before the CDR3 terminus; that terminus is restored from the germline J gene. The chain uses TRBV7-3 and TRBJ2-1; 9 positions agree with TRBD1. The V and J ends lost 3 bases and 6 bases, in that order; junction bases with no gene match: 6. Looked up from germline, CDR1 is SGHTA and CDR2 is FQGTGA. The CDR3 consists of 15 residues. CDR3 loop: CASSFGTGIANEQFF. The CDR3 DNA, read in part, is TGTGCCAGCAGCTTTGGGACAGGGATTGCCAATGAG.

On this clone itself: Read data end 3 residues before the CDR3 end; the end is taken from the germline J gene. The V gene is TRBV30, the J gene TRBJ2-1; a weak D match, TRBD2 (5 bases). The CDR3 length is 8 residues. The V end was cut by 8 bases, the J end by 9 bases, with 5 bases between. Per germline, CDR1 GTSNPN and CDR2 SVGIG (reference sequence). The CDR3 bases that were read are TGTGCCGCGGGTGAG. Protein sequence: CAAGE. The entire CDR3 protein reads CAAGEQFF.

Of note for this clone: With the read ending 3 residues before the CDR3 end, the germline J gene is used to fill in that end. The rearrangement joins TRBV7-6 to TRBJ2-5, with 9 positions matching TRBD2. The CDR3 is 16 residues long. The trim removed 5 bases at V and 4 bases at J, leaving 11 bases unmatched. The germline V gene has CDR1 SGHVS and CDR2 FNYEAQ. The CDR3: CASSLGVSGGGETQYF. CDR3 bases read: TGTGCCAGCAGCCTAGGGGTTAGCGGGGGCGGAGAGACC.

Comment on this clone: The missing CDR3 end, 3 residues past where the read stops, is filled in from the germline J gene. The chain recombines TRBV2 with TRBJ2-5; no firm D call. CDR1 is SNHLY, CDR2 FYNNEI, per germline. Trimming took off 7 bases at V and 1 base at J, with 7 bases between the two ends. CDR3 length equals 12 residues. CDR3 loop: CASTGTQETQYF. The DNA read from the CDR3 is TGTGCCAGCACAGGCACCCAAGAGACC.

This clone has ten or more counts. The read halts 3 residues ahead of the CDR3 end, with the missing end drawn from the germline J gene. The chain uses TRBV30 and TRBJ2-7, with 9 bases that match TRBD2. Germline V gene sequence: CDR1 GTSNPN, CDR2 SVGIG (reference sequence). Germline trimming cut 6 bases from V and 2 bases from J; bases unmatched to any gene: 11. This CDR3 comprises 15 residues. CDR3 residues: CACSGGEMSAYEQYF. The sequenced part of the CDR3 DNA is TGTGCCTGTAGCGGGGGAGAGATGAGCGCCTACGAG.

This clone was seen only a few times. The read ends 3 residues before the CDR3 terminus; that terminus is restored from the germline J gene. The V gene is TRBV6-1, the J gene TRBJ2-5, with D possibly being TRBD1 (5 bases). Trimming took off 0 bases at V and 2 bases at J, with 22 bases between the two ends. In germline, CDR1 is MNHNS, CDR2 SASEGT. The length of the CDR3 is 19 residues. The CDR3 is CASSEALSHSGFPQETQYF. Partial CDR3 DNA: TGTGCCAGCAGTGAAGCCCTGAGCCATTCAGGGTTCCCGCAAGAGACC.

At least ten counts were recorded for this clone. The CDR3 extends 3 residues past the end of the read, so its final part is completed from the germline J gene. This chain uses TRBV30 with TRBJ2-7; 8 bases map to TRBD2. Trimming cost V 2 bases and J 0 bases; bases outside gene matches: 12. This CDR3 is 17 amino acids long. Germline V lookup: CDR1 GTSNPN, CDR2 SVGIG (reference sequence). The CDR3 spells CAWSNWGRGASSYEQYF. Partial CDR3 DNA: TGTGCCTGGAGTAACTGGGGGCGGGGGGCTTCCTCCTACGAG.

This clone came up a few times. The read finishes 3 residues shy of the CDR3 end, and the germline J gene is used to complete it. This chain uses TRBV19 with TRBJ1-5; tentative D call: TRBD1 (5 bases). Trimming removed 5 bases at V and 3 bases at J, with 8 bases between. The CDR3 is 13 amino acids. In germline, CDR1 is LNHDA, CDR2 SQIVND (reference sequence). CDR3 residues: CASSGAVNQPQHF. The CDR3 DNA, read in part, is TGTGCCAGTAGTGGGGCAGTCAATCAGCCC.

This clone has ten or more counts. The read stops 3 residues short of the end of the CDR3; the missing end is completed from the germline J gene. This rearrangement joins TRBV20-1 to TRBJ2-1; D possibly corresponds to TRBD2 (6 bases). The CDR3 has 18 amino acids. Trimming stripped 0 bases from V and 3 bases from J, with 21 bases between. The germline V gene encodes CDR1 DFQATT and CDR2 SNEGSKA (reference sequence). The CDR3 is CSARDPGDLTVVYNEQFF. The sequenced CDR3 bases are TGCAGTGCTAGAGATCCGGGGGACTTAACGGTCGTCTACAATGAG.

This clone was picked up many times. The read ends 3 residues before the CDR3 terminus; that terminus is restored from the germline J gene. The chain carries TRBV10-3 and TRBJ2-1; 13 nucleotides match TRBD2. The CDR3 extends over 18 amino acids. From germline, CDR1 is ENHRY and CDR2 SYGVKD. Unmatched junction bases numbered 16, after V lost 9 bases and J lost 5 bases. CDR3 region: CAIRLRGLAGELDNEQFF. Partial CDR3 DNA: TGTGCCATTCGATTACGAGGACTAGCGGGGGAGCTAGACAATGAG.

Details on this clone: Sequencing ends 3 residues short of the CDR3 end; the germline J gene provides the rest. V is TRBV29-1 and J is TRBJ2-7; no reliable D call. Germline V gene sequence: CDR1 SQVTM, CDR2 ANQGSEA. Trimming shortened V by 0 bases and J by 5 bases, and 14 bases separated the two germline ends. CDR3 length equals 14 residues. The part of the CDR3 DNA that was read is TGCAGCGTTGAAGACCCCGCCGCTAGGAACGAG. It yields the protein CSVEDPAARNE. The whole CDR3 region reads CSVEDPAARNEQYF.

This clone was seen many times. The read halts 3 residues ahead of the CDR3 end, with the missing end drawn from the germline J gene. This chain joins TRBV6-2 or TRBV6-3 and TRBJ2-5; D is unclear. This CDR3 has 14 amino acids. The germline gives CDR1 MNHEY, CDR2 SVGEGT. V was pared by 6 bases and J by 2 bases, with 13 bases between. CDR3 bases read: TGTGCCAGCAGCCCTCCACTCTTTCAAGAGACC. Amino acids: CASSPPLFQET. Given in full, the CDR3 is CASSPPLFQETQYF.

This clone was recorded a few times. The read falls 3 residues short of the CDR3 end, and the missing part is taken from the germline J gene. The V and J genes are TRBV18 and TRBJ1-2; D gene uncertain. V was clipped by 4 bases and J by 0 bases, with 9 bases between them. CDR1 is KGHSH, CDR2 LQKENI, per germline. The CDR3 extends over 14 amino acids. CDR3 sequence reads: CASSQGVANYGYTF. The CDR3 DNA, read in part, is TGTGCCAGCTCACAGGGCGTCGCTAACTATGGC.

Many counts were recorded for this clone. The read ends 3 residues before the CDR3 terminus; that terminus is restored from the germline J gene. J is TRBJ1-2 and V is TRBV7-9; TRBD1 agrees at 9 bases. Germline lookup yields CDR1 SEHNR and CDR2 FQNEAQ (reference sequence). The CDR3 spans 14 residues. Partial CDR3 DNA: TGTGCCAGCAGCTTTCTCCGGGACAGGGAAGGC. Amino acids: CASSFLRDREG. The whole CDR3 reads CASSFLRDREGYTF. Filled out from reference TRBV7-9 and TRBJ1-2, the complete variable domain reads DTGVSQNPRHKITKRGQNVTFRCDPISEHNRLYWYRQTLGQGPEFLTYFQNEAQLEKSRLLSDRFSAERPKGSFSTLEIQRTEQGDSAMYLCASSFLRDREGYTFGSGTRLTVV.

This clone was counted only a few times. The read terminates 3 residues ahead of where the CDR3 ends, so the germline J gene completes it. This chain uses TRBV19 with TRBJ1-5; D may be TRBD1 (5 bases). This CDR3 has 16 amino acids. Trimming left V 6 bases short and J 0 bases short, with 15 bases between. Germline lookup yields CDR1 LNHDA and CDR2 SQIVND (reference sequence). The DNA read from the CDR3 is TGTGCCAGTAGAGGCGGGGCTGGAGGTAGCAATCAGCCC. It encodes CASRGGAGGSNQP. The entire CDR3 reads CASRGGAGGSNQPQHF.

A few counts support this clone. The read terminates 3 residues ahead of where the CDR3 ends, so the germline J gene completes it. This chain connects TRBV30 to TRBJ1-1; TRBD1 might be the D (6 bases). The CDR3 has 13 amino acids. Trimming removed 5 bases at V and 4 bases at J, with 14 bases between. Germline values: CDR1 GTSNPN, CDR2 SVGIG (reference sequence). Partial CDR3 DNA: TGTGCCTGGCGTAGGGGGGGAGGCACTGAA. It specifies CAWRRGGGTE. The complete CDR3 reads CAWRRGGGTEAFF.

Turning to this clone: The read terminates 3 residues before the CDR3 end, so the remaining end is supplied by the germline J gene. V is TRBV6-1 and J is TRBJ2-3; possibly TRBD2 for D (7 bases). V lost 3 bases to trimming and J lost 2 bases, with 12 bases between them. The CDR3 runs to 15 residues. Per germline, CDR1 MNHNS and CDR2 SASEGT. The sequenced CDR3 bases are TGTGCCAGCAGTGAGGGGGGGGCGTCCACAGATACG. This translates into CASSEGGASTDT. The entire CDR3 protein is CASSEGGASTDTQYF.

There are many counts of this clone. The read is 3 residues too short to cover the CDR3 end, so that end is filled in from the germline J gene. The chain combines TRBV18 with TRBJ1-1, with TRBD1 identical over 8 bases. V gave up 4 bases and J gave up 5 bases; unmatched junction bases: 9. This CDR3 has 15 amino acids. The germline V gene encodes CDR1 KGHSH and CDR2 LQKENI. The part of the CDR3 DNA that was read is TGTGCCAGCTCACTGACCGGGACAGGAGAGACTGAA. Its protein product is CASSLTGTGETE. The entire CDR3 protein is CASSLTGTGETEAFF.

This clone was recorded at least ten times. The CDR3 end lies 3 residues beyond the end of the read and is filled in from the germline J gene. The chain recombines TRBV29-1 with TRBJ1-3; no definite D call. The germline gives CDR1 SQVTM, CDR2 ANQGSEA. V was pared by 4 bases and J by 4 bases, with 14 bases between. The CDR3 runs 14 residues. The covered CDR3 bases are TGCAGCGTTGTCGGACTGCATGACGGAAACACC. Its protein is CSVVGLHDGNT. The entire CDR3 reads CSVVGLHDGNTIYF.

This clone showed up many times. Read sequence stops 3 residues before the CDR3 end, and the germline J gene provides the missing end. The chain employs TRBV19 and TRBJ2-6, with 8 bases identical to TRBD2. Germline lookup yields CDR1 LNHDA and CDR2 SQIVND (reference sequence). The ends lost 11 bases at V and 0 bases at J; junction bases unmatched: 3. The length of the CDR3 is 14 residues. The CDR3 sequence is CASGGVSGANVLTF. CDR3 bases read: TGTGCCTCGGGGGGGGTCTCTGGGGCCAACGTC.

This clone was picked up many times. Sequencing ends 3 residues short of the CDR3 end; the germline J gene provides the rest. V gene TRBV5-4 combines with J gene TRBJ1-2; possible D gene TRBD1, 6 bases. V lost 4 bases to trimming and J lost 4 bases, with 17 bases between them. This CDR3 contains 15 residues. Germline CDR1 and CDR2: SGHNT and YYREEE (reference sequence). CDR3 loop: CASSINPGGLYGYTF. The part of the CDR3 DNA that was read is TGTGCCAGCAGCATCAATCCCGGGGGGCTCTATGGC.

This clone came up a few times. The sequenced CDR3 bases are TGTGCCAGCTCACCAAGCGGGGGGCACTACAATGAG. It codes for CASSPSGGHYNE. The full CDR3 protein reads CASSPSGGHYNEQFF. The V and J genes are TRBV18 and TRBJ2-1; 9 bases are shared with TRBD2. The read ends 3 residues early relative to the CDR3; the germline J gene fills the gap. Trimming took 2 bases from V and 3 from J; bases not matched to a gene: 2. CDR1 and CDR2 (germline): KGHSH, LQKENI. The CDR3 consists of 15 residues.

This clone has at least ten counts. Coverage ceases 3 residues before the CDR3 finishes, and the germline J gene fills in the end. The J gene is TRBJ1-1, the V gene TRBV7-9; D remains ambiguous. Between the trimmed V and J ends, which lost 2 bases and 1 base, there was a span of 5 bases. The CDR3 has 13 residues. The germline CDR1 and CDR2 sequences are SEHNR and FQNEAQ (reference sequence). The sequenced part of the CDR3 DNA is TGTGCCAGCAGCTTACTAGGGAACACTGAA. It yields the protein CASSLLGNTE. The whole CDR3 region reads CASSLLGNTEAFF.

This clone appeared a few times. The CDR3 end is not reached by the read, which stops 3 residues before it; the germline J gene fills it in. The chain couples TRBV14 to TRBJ2-7; 10 bases agree with TRBD1. The germline CDR1 and CDR2 sequences are SGHDN and FVKESK. J gave up 1 base and V 1 base, and 4 bases lay outside the gene matches. CDR3 length equals 16 residues. The CDR3 region is CASSQAGTGASYEQYF. The sequenced part of the CDR3 DNA is TGTGCCAGCAGCCAAGCCGGGACAGGGGCTTCCTACGAG.

This clone was recorded at least ten times. The CDR3 end falls 3 residues outside the read, so it is completed with the germline J gene. V usage is TRBV20-1 and J usage is TRBJ2-1; 7 bases are a match to TRBD2. The ends lost 5 bases at V and 1 base at J; junction bases unmatched: 5. The CDR3 spans 14 residues. In germline, CDR1 is DFQATT, CDR2 SNEGSKA (reference sequence). The part of the CDR3 DNA that was read is TGCAGTGCTGACCGGGGGGAATCCTACAATGAG. Translation: CSADRGESYNE. The entire CDR3 is CSADRGESYNEQFF.

This clone has ten or more counts. The read ends 3 residues before the CDR3 terminus; that terminus is restored from the germline J gene. This chain connects TRBV12-5 to TRBJ1-6, with D uncertain. In germline, CDR1 is LGHNT, CDR2 FRNRAP. Trimming left V 4 bases short and J 0 bases short, with 10 bases between. CDR3 length: 16 residues. CDR3 bases read: TGTGCTAGTGGTTCTGTCCTAAGCTCCTATAATTCACCC. Translated: CASGSVLSSYNSP. In full, the CDR3 is CASGSVLSSYNSPLHF.

Comment on this clone: Relative to the germline gene, one junction end is altered; a read error may explain this. The read ends 3 residues shy of where the CDR3 ends; the end is completed using the germline J gene. The chain employs TRBV18 and TRBJ1-5, with 7 bases aligning to TRBD1. Per the germline V gene, CDR1 is KGHSH and CDR2 is LQKENI. This CDR3 contains 17 residues. Here the CDR3 reads CASSPGAGGDSKQPQHF. The sequenced CDR3 bases are TGTGCCAGCTCACCAGGGGCAGGGGGAGATAGCAAGCAGCCC.

The sample holds many counts of this clone. The CDR3 end falls 3 residues outside the read, so it is completed with the germline J gene. J is TRBJ1-1 and V is TRBV20-1, with TRBD1 identical over 7 bases. The CDR3 runs 12 residues. Per germline, CDR1 DFQATT and CDR2 SNEGSKA (reference sequence). The ends lost 8 bases at V and 5 bases at J; junction bases unmatched: 8. This CDR3 reads CSLTGTVTEAFF. The CDR3 DNA, read in part, is TGCAGTTTAACCGGGACAGTGACTGAA.

This clone turned up a few times. Read coverage stops 3 residues before the CDR3 terminus; the germline J gene supplies the remainder. The chain couples TRBV2 to TRBJ1-2; TRBD1 might be the D (5 bases). This CDR3 is 13 amino acids long. Germline V lookup: CDR1 SNHLY, CDR2 FYNNEI. Trimming removed 5 bases at V and 2 bases at J, with 9 bases between. The chain's CDR3 is CASSPDSNYGYTF. The DNA read from the CDR3 is TGTGCCAGCAGTCCTGACAGCAACTATGGC.

As concerns this clone: The read is 3 residues too short to cover the CDR3 end, so that end is filled in from the germline J gene. V and J are TRBV10-2 and TRBJ2-7, with D possibly matching TRBD1 (6 bases). Per the germline V gene, CDR1 is WSHSY and CDR2 is SAAADI. The V end was cut by 4 bases, the J end by 3 bases, with 13 bases between. The CDR3 totals 14 residues. CDR3 bases read: TGCGCCAGCAGTGTAGGGGGAACTGTCTACGAG. Its translation is CASSVGGTVYE. The whole CDR3 protein reads CASSVGGTVYEQYF.